This T cell receptor (beta chain) comes out of a study of shared clonotypes between healthy human individuals. Study outcomes and limitations: Non-shared clonotypes were found to have lower generation probabilities than the clonotypes that were shared by all four of the sorted-subset donors.

The length of the CDR3 is 14 residues. At deep level, the assay was performed. Authors' data handling: Junction-only sequences without quality scores were provided by ImmunoSEQ, so filtering was different. Generated by immunoSEQ multiplex PCR, the TCRdb table keeps only in-frame clones and is missing some. D and trimming come from the DNA, and the V and J calls and clone size come from that table. The table lists 1.5 million to 2.5 million clones, about 95% of them singletons. CD45RO-negative, CCR7-positively selected cells formed the naive CD8 fraction, excluding terminally differentiated effector memory CD45RA+ cells. Of note for this clone: What it binds is not known.

This sequence originates from a young man in good health. This sequence joins TRBV21-1 and TRBJ1-1. TRBV21-1 is termed a pseudogene. Sequencing was done on a sample of naive CD8+ T cells sorted from blood. The CDR3 nucleotides read TGTGCCAGCTTTTGCGGGGCCACGAACACTGAAGCTTTCTTT. Translating it yields CASFCGATNTEAFF.